This TCR beta chain was sequenced for a study of T cell repertoires in cytomegalovirus infection. Turning to the study itself: Signatures in public TCR beta sequences pointed to both CMV infection and matching HLA type.

V shed 2 bases, J shed 3 bases, and the junction held 14 bases outside the gene matches. Germline CDR1 SGHTA, CDR2 FQGNSA. The CDR3 is 18 residues long. This clonotype was picked up a small number of times. The antigen remains unidentified. Using its own MiXCR run on the reads, TCRdb lists one record per CDR3 protein. The table includes about 160,000 distinct CDR3 sequences, about 20% detected once. The V and J genes are TRBV7-2 and TRBJ2-3; TRBD2 agrees at 7 bases. This clonotype was sampled from a human donor in good health (CMV status not recorded). Some clones in this sample may be carry-over from other donors' samples. Sequenced here: CD8+ T cells from cultured PBMCs, sampled from culture after CMV antigen stimulation. The CDR3 protein is CASSLQRPRLAETDTQYF. Here the CDR3 DNA reads TGTGCCAGCAGCTTACAGCGGCCTAGGCTAGCGGAAACAGATACGCAGTATTTT.